These 11 T cell receptor beta chains share one sample of origin, sequenced in a study of blood T cells in healthy people across ages. A second 7 to 11 cycle PCR used barcoded and J-beta primers. TCRdb reprocessed the 5' RACE reads with MiXCR, giving one entry per CDR3 protein. Of roughly 1.7 million distinct CDR3 sequences in the sample, about 31% were seen once. Sequencing used blood. The source of these receptors is a woman in her thirties in good health.

This clonotype was seen ten or more times. The chain carries TRBV7-9 and TRBJ2-1; no clear D. CDR1 and CDR2 (germline): SEHNR, FQNEAQ (reference sequence). The V end lost 5 bases, the J end lost 0 bases, and 14 bases lay between the germline ends. The CDR3 sequence is 16 residues long. The CDR3 reads CASSLTPINSYNEQFF. For the CDR3, the DNA is TGTGCCAGCAGCCTAACTCCAATAAACTCCTACAATGAGCAGTTCTTC. The full variable domain, with the rest looked up from reference TRBV7-9 and TRBJ2-1, is DTGVSQNPRHKITKRGQNVTFRCDPISEHNRLYWYRQTLGQGPEFLTYFQNEAQLEKSRLLSDRFSAERPKGSFSTLEIQRTEQGDSAMYLCASSLTPINSYNEQFFGPGTRLTVL.

This clonotype has only a few counts. V and J are TRBV6-1 and TRBJ2-3, with 8 bases fitting TRBD1. The J segment lost 4 bases and the V segment lost 7 bases, leaving 7 bases of the junction unmatched. The CDR3 spans 14 residues. Germline CDR1 reads MNHNS; CDR2 reads SASEGT. This CDR3 reads CASTDRGPPDTQYF. CDR3 sequence (DNA): TGTGCCAGCACCGACAGGGGCCCGCCAGATACGCAGTATTTT.

This sequence joins TRBV20-1 and TRBJ1-4, with D possibly TRBD1 on 6 matching bases. The germline V and J ends were trimmed by 8 bases and 5 bases, with 15 bases remaining between them. The CDR3 covers 13 residues. Germline CDR1 reads DFQATT; CDR2 reads SNEGSKA (reference sequence). CDR3 coding DNA: TGCAGTTCCCGGACAGACCTCAATGAAAAACTGTTTTTT. This sequence encodes CSSRTDLNEKLFF.

This clonotype has a single count. This chain links TRBV2 with TRBJ2-2; D is uncertain. This CDR3 has 15 amino acids. CDR1 is SNHLY, CDR2 FYNNEI, per germline. Between the trimmed V and J ends, which lost 0 bases and 2 bases, there was a span of 7 bases. The DNA of the CDR3 is TGTGCCAGCAGTGAAGCGTTCCGAAACACCGGGGAGCTGTTTTTT. Amino acid sequence: CASSEAFRNTGELFF.

The V gene is TRBV3-1, the J gene TRBJ2-7; D might be TRBD2 (6 bases). There are 13 residues in the CDR3. The V end lost 0 bases, the J end lost 10 bases, and 13 bases lay between the germline ends. Germline V gene lookup returns CDR1 LGHDT and CDR2 YNNKEL (reference sequence). CDR3 in amino acids: CASSQDRGGAQYF. Written as DNA, the CDR3 is TGTGCCAGCAGCCAAGATCGGGGCGGGGCCCAGTACTTC.

This clonotype appeared many times. This chain connects TRBV28 to TRBJ2-4, with unresolved D. This CDR3 spans 15 amino acids. Trimming cost V 6 bases and J 0 bases, with 12 bases left between them. Per germline, CDR1 MDHEN and CDR2 SYDVKM. The CDR3 nucleotides are TGTGCCAGCAGCCCCCTGGAACTAGCCAAAAACATTCAGTACTTC. This sequence encodes CASSPLELAKNIQYF.

The chain carries TRBV27 and TRBJ1-5; 7 positions agree with TRBD1. The CDR3 has 14 amino acids. Germline CDR1 is MNHEY and CDR2 is SMNVEV (reference sequence). Trimming took 8 bases from V and 3 from J; bases not matched to a gene: 7. CDR3 sequence reads: CASASGQHNQPQHF. In nucleotides, the CDR3 is TGTGCCAGCGCTTCGGGACAGCACAATCAGCCCCAGCATTTT.

This clonotype appeared a few times. The gene calls are TRBV7-9 and TRBJ2-7, with D possibly TRBD1 on 5 matching bases. Trimming stripped 7 bases from V and 2 bases from J, with 12 bases between. Germline values: CDR1 SEHNR, CDR2 FQNEAQ (reference sequence). The CDR3 runs to 13 residues. The CDR3 loop is CASIQAETYEQYF. CDR3 sequence (DNA): TGTGCCAGCATACAGGCAGAAACCTACGAGCAGTACTTC.

The chain joins TRBV21-1 to TRBJ1-2. TRBV21-1 is listed as a pseudogene. The CDR3 extends over 13 amino acids. The CDR3 bases are TGTGCCAGCAGCGAGGACCCCCGTCTAGGCTACACCTTC. It encodes CASSEDPRLGYTF.

This clonotype occurred a few times. The CDR3 reads CSVEEGVGETQYF. In DNA form, the CDR3 reads TGCAGCGTTGAAGAAGGAGTTGGAGAGACCCAGTACTTC. The rearrangement uses TRBV29-1 and TRBJ2-5; D not certain. Germline V lookup: CDR1 SQVTM, CDR2 ANQGSEA. V was pared by 0 bases and J by 4 bases, with 9 bases between. This CDR3 comprises 13 residues.

Concerning this clonotype itself: At one end the junction does not follow the germline gene, possibly because of a read error. The V and J genes are TRBV25-1 and TRBJ2-7; the D call may be TRBD1 or TRBD2 (5 bases each). Germline V gene lookup returns CDR1 MGHDK and CDR2 SYGVNS. This CDR3 region has 15 residues. Written as DNA, the CDR3 is TGTCCCAGCAGTGAAGGGGCCATAAGGTGGGAGGAGCAGTACTTC. Translated, it gives CPSSEGAIRWEEQYF.